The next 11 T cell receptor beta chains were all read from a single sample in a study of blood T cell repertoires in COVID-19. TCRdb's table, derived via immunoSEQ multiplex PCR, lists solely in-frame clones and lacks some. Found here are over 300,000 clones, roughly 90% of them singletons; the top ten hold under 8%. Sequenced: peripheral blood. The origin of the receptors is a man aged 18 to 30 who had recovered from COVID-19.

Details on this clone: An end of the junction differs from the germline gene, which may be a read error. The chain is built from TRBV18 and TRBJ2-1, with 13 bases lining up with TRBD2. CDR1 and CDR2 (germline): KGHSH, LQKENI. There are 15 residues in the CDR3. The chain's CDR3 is CASSPRLAGGNEQFF. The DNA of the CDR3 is TGTGCCAGCTCCCCACGACTAGCGGGAGGCAATGAGCAGTTCTTC. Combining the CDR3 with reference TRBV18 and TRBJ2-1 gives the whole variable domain NAGVMQNPRHLVRRRGQEARLRCSPMKGHSHVYWYRQLPEEGLKFMVYLQKENIIDESGMPKERFSAEFPKEGPSILRIQQVVRGDSAAYFCASSPRLAGGNEQFFGPGTRLTVL.

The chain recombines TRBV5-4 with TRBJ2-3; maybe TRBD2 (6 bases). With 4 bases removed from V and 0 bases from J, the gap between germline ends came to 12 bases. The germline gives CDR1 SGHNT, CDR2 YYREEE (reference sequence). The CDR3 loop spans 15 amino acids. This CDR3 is CASSPAGTSTDTQYF. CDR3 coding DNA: TGTGCCAGCAGCCCCGCCGGGACTAGCACAGATACGCAGTATTTT.

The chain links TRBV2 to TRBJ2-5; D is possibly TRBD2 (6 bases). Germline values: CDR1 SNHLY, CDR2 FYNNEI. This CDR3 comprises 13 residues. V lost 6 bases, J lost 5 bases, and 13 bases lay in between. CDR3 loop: CASRDSAGETQYF. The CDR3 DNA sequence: TGTGCCAGCAGGGATAGCGCGGGGGAGACCCAGTACTTC.

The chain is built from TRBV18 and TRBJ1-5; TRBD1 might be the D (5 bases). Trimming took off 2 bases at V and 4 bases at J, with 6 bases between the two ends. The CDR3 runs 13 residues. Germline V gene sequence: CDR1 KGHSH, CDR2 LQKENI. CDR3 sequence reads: CASSPTGNQPQHF. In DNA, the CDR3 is TGTGCCAGCTCACCAACAGGTAATCAGCCCCAGCATTTT.

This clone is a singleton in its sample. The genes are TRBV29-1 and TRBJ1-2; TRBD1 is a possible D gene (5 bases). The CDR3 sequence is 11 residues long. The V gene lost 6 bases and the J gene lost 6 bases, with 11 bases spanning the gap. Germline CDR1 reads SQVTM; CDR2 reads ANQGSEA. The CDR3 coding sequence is TGCAGCGTCCAGGGAGGGAATGGCTACACCTTC. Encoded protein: CSVQGGNGYTF.

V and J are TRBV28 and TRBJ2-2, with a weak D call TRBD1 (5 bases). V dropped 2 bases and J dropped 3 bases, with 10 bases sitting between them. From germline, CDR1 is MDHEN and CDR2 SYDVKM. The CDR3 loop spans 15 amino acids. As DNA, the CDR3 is TGTGCCAGCAGTTTAAGGACAAGTTACACCGGGGAGCTGTTTTTT. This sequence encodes CASSLRTSYTGELFF.

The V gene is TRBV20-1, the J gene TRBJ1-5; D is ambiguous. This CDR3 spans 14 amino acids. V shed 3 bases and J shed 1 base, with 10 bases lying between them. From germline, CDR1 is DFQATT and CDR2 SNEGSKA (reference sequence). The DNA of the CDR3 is TGCAGTGCTAGTGATCCACAGAGCAATCAGCCCCAGCATTTT. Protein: CSASDPQSNQPQHF.

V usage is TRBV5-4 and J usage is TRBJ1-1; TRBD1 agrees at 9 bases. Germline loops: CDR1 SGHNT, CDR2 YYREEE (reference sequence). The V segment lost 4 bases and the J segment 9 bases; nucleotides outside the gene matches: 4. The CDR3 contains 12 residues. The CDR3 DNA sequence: TGTGCCAGCAGCAGGGACAGGGCCCAAGCTTTCTTT. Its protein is CASSRDRAQAFF. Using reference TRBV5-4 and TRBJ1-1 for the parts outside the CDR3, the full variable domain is ETGVTQSPTHLIKTRGQQVTLRCSSQSGHNTVSWYQQALGQGPQFIFQYYREEENGRGNFPPRFSGLQFPNYSSELNVNALELDDSALYLCASSRDRAQAFFGQGTRLTVV.

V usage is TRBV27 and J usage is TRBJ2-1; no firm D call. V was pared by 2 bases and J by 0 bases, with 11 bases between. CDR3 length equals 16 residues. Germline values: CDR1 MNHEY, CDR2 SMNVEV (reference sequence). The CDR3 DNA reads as TGTGCCAGCAGTTTAGGAGCTCCTTTCTCCTACAATGAGCAGTTCTTC. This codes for CASSLGAPFSYNEQFF.

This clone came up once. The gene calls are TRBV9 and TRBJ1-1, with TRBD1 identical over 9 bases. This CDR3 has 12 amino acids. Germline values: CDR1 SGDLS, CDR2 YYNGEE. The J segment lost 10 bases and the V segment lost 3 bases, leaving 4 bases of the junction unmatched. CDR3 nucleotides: TGTGCCAGCAGCGATAACAGGGGGCGAGCTTTCTTT. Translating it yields CASSDNRGRAFF.

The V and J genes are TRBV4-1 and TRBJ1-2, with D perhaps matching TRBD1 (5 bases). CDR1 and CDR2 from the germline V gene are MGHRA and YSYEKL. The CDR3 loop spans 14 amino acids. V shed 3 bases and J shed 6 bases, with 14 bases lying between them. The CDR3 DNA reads TGCGCCAGCAGCCACCGACAGTGGTCGGATGGCTACACCTTC. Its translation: CASSHRQWSDGYTF.